The 8 T cell receptor beta chains below all came from one sample that was sequenced in a study of monozygotic twins with inflammatory bowel disease. From its re-call of the 5' RACE reads, TCRdb lists each CDR3 protein once, without DNA. This table holds 150,000 to 200,000 distinct CDR3 sequences. The sequenced sample was blood. Receptors originate from a human donor with ulcerative colitis or Crohn's disease, or a healthy co-twin of an affected twin (not recorded which).

The chain couples TRBV27 to TRBJ2-7. Germline assignment: CDR1 MNHEY and CDR2 SMNVEV (reference sequence). The CDR3 is made up of 12 amino acids. The chain's CDR3 is CASSLRGTEQYF.

The rearrangement uses TRBV27 and TRBJ2-7; TCRdb reports TRBD1, a call that lacks DNA to check it against. The CDR3 length is 12 residues. The germline gives CDR1 MNHEY, CDR2 SMNVEV (reference sequence). The CDR3 region is CASMGADYEQYF.

The J gene is TRBJ2-3, the V gene TRBV19. This CDR3 spans 13 amino acids. Germline loops: CDR1 LNHDA, CDR2 SQIVND (reference sequence). CDR3 loop: CASSTDFGDTQYF. The whole variable domain, filled in from reference TRBV19 and TRBJ2-3, reads DGGITQSPKYLFRKEGQNVTLSCEQNLNHDAMYWYRQDPGQGLRLIYYSQIVNDFQKGDIAEGYSVSREKKESFPLTVTSAQKNPTAFYLCASSTDFGDTQYFGPGTRLTVL.

The V and J genes are TRBV14 and TRBJ2-7; the D call from TCRdb, TRBD2, cannot be confirmed without DNA. This CDR3 region has 14 residues. Germline loops: CDR1 SGHDN, CDR2 FVKESK. Here the CDR3 reads CASSHLTSGGEQYF.

Here the CDR3 reads CASSRGLDYNEQFF. The genes are TRBV5-6 and TRBJ2-1; without DNA, the TCRdb call of TRBD2 cannot be checked. This CDR3 has 14 amino acids. Germline V CDR1 and CDR2: SGHDT, YYEEEE.

This sequence joins TRBV28 and TRBJ2-7; the D gene TCRdb calls, TRBD2, cannot be checked with no DNA. The germline V gene has CDR1 MDHEN and CDR2 SYDVKM. The CDR3 length is 16 residues. The CDR3 loop reads CASSQLGGEGTYEQYF.

The rearrangement joins TRBV7-9 to TRBJ1-1. Germline V gene lookup returns CDR1 SEHNR and CDR2 FQNEAQ (reference sequence). The CDR3 extends over 13 amino acids. The CDR3 sequence is CASSLAVGPEAFF.

CDR3 in amino acids: CASAQLLHNTGELFF. V gene TRBV7-8 combines with J gene TRBJ2-2. The germline CDR1 and CDR2 sequences are SGHVS and FQNEAQ. This CDR3 comprises 15 residues.